One and the same sample provided the 14 T cell receptor beta chains below, sequenced in a study of shared clonotypes between healthy human individuals (dated by TCRdb to about 2020). Library preparation employed the immunoSEQ multiplex PCR assay. The clones in this table, taken by TCRdb from immuneACCESS, are in-frame only. Not every clone is retained; where verified, under half of the shortfall comes from an unresolved V gene, and the cause of the rest is unknown. Across this sample there are around 2.1 million clones, with roughly 95% seen only once. Together, the top ten hold less than 0.15% of the sample. Sequenced material: naive CD4+ T cells sorted from blood. The cell subset or site label on this specimen signifies: CD45RA+ positively selected. These receptors were taken from a man aged 18 to 29 in good health.

V usage is TRBV7-2 and J usage is TRBJ1-5, with a possible D match to TRBD1 (5 bases). The V end was cut by 7 bases, the J end by 4 bases, with 23 bases between. The CDR3 is 17 amino acids. In germline, CDR1 is SGHTA, CDR2 FQGNSA. The CDR3, as DNA: TGTGCCAGCACCCCGGGGCAACCGGGAGCCTCTAATCAGCCCCAGCATTTT. Protein product: CASTPGQPGASNQPQHF.

The chain recombines TRBV6-5 with TRBJ2-1, with 9 bases that match TRBD1. CDR1 MNHEY and CDR2 SVGAGI come from the germline V gene. V trimming: 3 bases; J trimming: 4 bases; junction bases outside the gene matches: 4. The length of the CDR3 is 15 residues. As DNA, the CDR3 is TGTGCCAGCAGTTATGTGGACAGGGGTTACAATGAGCAGTTCTTC. Its translation is CASSYVDRGYNEQFF.

As concerns this clone: The identical CDR3 is also encoded by other nucleotide sequences in the sample. The genes are TRBV7-9 and TRBJ2-2; D unresolved. The CDR3 has 11 amino acids. V was trimmed by 7 bases and J by 2 bases, leaving 2 bases between them. Per germline, CDR1 SEHNR and CDR2 FQNEAQ (reference sequence). Here the CDR3 reads CASINTGELFF. In nucleotides, the CDR3 is TGTGCCAGCATAAACACCGGGGAGCTGTTTTTT.

J is TRBJ2-2 and V is TRBV9; TRBD2 matches 7 bases. CDR1 is SGDLS, CDR2 YYNGEE, per germline. The CDR3 length is 16 residues. Germline trimming cut 0 bases from V and 3 bases from J; bases unmatched to any gene: 5. The CDR3 spells CASSVDGGGDTGELFF. Here the CDR3 DNA reads TGTGCCAGCAGCGTAGATGGCGGGGGTGACACCGGGGAGCTGTTTTTT.

The V call is TRBV7-2, the J call TRBJ2-3; D assignment may be TRBD1 or TRBD2 (5 bases each). Germline V gene lookup returns CDR1 SGHTA and CDR2 FQGNSA. V shed 5 bases and J shed 2 bases, with 11 bases lying between them. This CDR3 is 14 amino acids long. CDR3 sequence reads: CASSRGDVTDTQYF. The CDR3 DNA reads TGTGCCAGCAGCCGGGGCGACGTCACAGATACGCAGTATTTT.

The chain recombines TRBV6-1 with TRBJ2-5; 7 bases are shared with TRBD2. After removal of 6 bases from V and 6 bases from J, the junction contained 13 bases not matched to a gene. CDR1 is MNHNS and CDR2 is SASEGT in the germline V gene. The CDR3 covers 15 residues. The CDR3 protein is CASSQGGAGGQTQYF. The CDR3 nucleotides read TGTGCCAGCAGCCAGGGAGGGGCAGGAGGACAGACCCAGTACTTC.

The chain carries TRBV27 and TRBJ1-2; 7 bases are shared with TRBD1. The CDR3 contains 15 residues. Germline values: CDR1 MNHEY, CDR2 SMNVEV (reference sequence). V trimming: 5 bases; J trimming: 4 bases; junction bases outside the gene matches: 10. This CDR3 is CASSVGQGVTYGYTF. The DNA for the CDR3 is TGTGCCAGCAGTGTGGGGCAGGGGGTCACCTATGGCTACACCTTC.

The V call is TRBV6-6, the J call TRBJ2-3, with D unresolved. Germline CDR1 reads MNHNY; CDR2 reads SVGAGI (reference sequence). The length of the CDR3 is 12 residues. Trimming shortened V by 2 bases and J by 5 bases, and 5 bases separated the two germline ends. CDR3 region: CASSYDGDTQYF. DNA for the CDR3: TGTGCCAGCAGTTACGACGGAGATACGCAGTATTTT.

The V call is TRBV18, the J call TRBJ2-2; the match to TRBD2 covers 7 bases. The CDR3 has 15 residues. Germline trimming cut 2 bases from V and 4 bases from J; bases unmatched to any gene: 4. From germline, CDR1 is KGHSH and CDR2 LQKENI. DNA of the CDR3: TGTGCCAGCTCACCATTAAGCGGGGTCACCGGGGAGCTGTTTTTT. Translation gives CASSPLSGVTGELFF.

The chain joins TRBV28 to TRBJ2-7; 9 nucleotides align to TRBD1. In germline, CDR1 is MDHEN, CDR2 SYDVKM. The CDR3 totals 13 residues. V was pared by 8 bases and J by 3 bases, with 5 bases of the junction left unmatched. CDR3: CASQTGGIYEQYF. DNA of the CDR3: TGTGCCAGCCAGACAGGGGGTATCTACGAGCAGTACTTC.

The V call is TRBV30, the J call TRBJ1-4; D is unclear. Germline-derived CDR1 and CDR2 are GTSNPN and SVGIG (reference sequence). This CDR3 spans 14 amino acids. V was trimmed by 3 bases and J by 0 bases, leaving 8 bases between them. The CDR3 DNA follows: TGTGCCTGGAGGCCCCCTTCAACTAATGAAAAACTGTTTTTT. Protein sequence: CAWRPPSTNEKLFF.

The chain carries TRBV5-6 and TRBJ1-1, with D unclear. Germline CDR1 reads SGHDT; CDR2 reads YYEEEE. This CDR3 spans 15 amino acids. V lost 4 bases to trimming and J lost 5 bases, with 18 bases between them. DNA of the CDR3: TGTGCCAGCAGCGGCCAAGTCCGGGGTCGAACTGAAGCTTTCTTT. Residues: CASSGQVRGRTEAFF.

This chain connects TRBV5-6 to TRBJ1-2, with 7 bases aligning to TRBD1. This CDR3 contains 15 residues. Germline V gene lookup returns CDR1 SGHDT and CDR2 YYEEEE. Trimming removed 0 bases from V and 6 bases from J; junction bases left unmatched: 8. The CDR3 spells CASSLADREAHGYTF. CDR3 DNA sequence: TGTGCCAGCAGCTTGGCCGACAGGGAAGCTCATGGCTACACCTTC. The whole variable domain, remainder taken from reference TRBV5-6 and TRBJ1-2, is DAGVTQSPTHLIKTRGQQVTLRCSPKSGHDTVSWYQQALGQGPQFIFQYYEEEERQRGNFPDRFSGHQFPNYSSELNVNALLLGDSALYLCASSLADREAHGYTFGSGTRLTVV.

The genes are TRBV5-4 and TRBJ2-5; D tentatively reads TRBD1 or TRBD2 (5 bases each). CDR3 length equals 14 residues. V dropped 0 bases and J dropped 3 bases, with 9 bases sitting between them. Germline CDR1 and CDR2: SGHNT and YYREEE (reference sequence). The CDR3 DNA is TGTGCCAGCAGCTTGGTAGAGGGGAAAGAGACCCAGTACTTC. Encoded protein: CASSLVEGKETQYF. Supplemented by reference TRBV5-4 and TRBJ2-5, the full variable domain reads ETGVTQSPTHLIKTRGQQVTLRCSSQSGHNTVSWYQQALGQGPQFIFQYYREEENGRGNFPPRFSGLQFPNYSSELNVNALELDDSALYLCASSLVEGKETQYFGPGTRLLVL.